This entry describes one T cell receptor beta chain. Germline V lookup: CDR1 LGHNA, CDR2 YSLEER. J lost 5 bases, V lost 6 bases, and 17 bases had no gene match. The CDR3 loop spans 19 amino acids. Authors' processing steps: Nucleated cell number was recorded as an estimate derived from reference gene primer amplification. TCRdb's copy holds only in-frame clones and misses some; the assay was immunoSEQ multiplex PCR. The DNA was the basis for D and trimming; V, J and clone size are from that table. The sample includes 70,000 to 90,000 clones, 65% to 90% seen only once; the top ten take roughly 4%. This entry belongs to a study of blood T cell repertoires in COVID-19. On the study more broadly: The study drew acute and convalescent COVID-19 samples from the United States, Italy and Spain. Sources were T cells, B-cell-depleted T cells, or PBMCs; the material itself was cDNA or gDNA.

The source is a man in his sixties with acute or convalescent COVID-19. The chain uses TRBV4-3 and TRBJ2-3; TRBD2 agrees at 13 bases. The sample was peripheral blood. The CDR3 nucleotides read TGCGCCAGCAGTTATGACAGGGTTACCGGGACTAGCGGGGTAGATACGCAGTATTTT. This gives the protein CASSYDRVTGTSGVDTQYF.